This T cell receptor beta chain was observed in a study of chemoradiotherapy in HPV16-positive cancers. This CDR3 comprises 15 residues. Germline assignment: CDR1 MGHRA and CDR2 YSYEKL. Between the trimmed V and J ends, which lost 1 base and 3 bases, there was a span of 12 bases. Study-level findings and limits: In HPV16-positive patients, HPV-responsive T-cell expansion tracked better recurrence-free survival. During treatment, candidate HPV-specific clones and E7-related motifs expanded in tumor.

This clone appeared a single time. Its antigen is currently unknown. Repertoires were sampled repeatedly during chemoradiotherapy. The table came from immunoSEQ multiplex PCR; TCRdb's copy has only in-frame clones and leaves some out. The sample has 11,000 or so clones, roughly four fifths seen once. Collection of the sample occurred from a patient who underwent chemoradiotherapy. The V call is TRBV4-1, the J call TRBJ2-5; possible D gene TRBD2, 6 bases. The clonotype originates from a human donor with HPV-associated anogenital cancer. The CDR3 DNA sequence: TGCGCCAGCAGCCAAGTTGAGACTAGGGAAGAGACCCAGTACTTC. It encodes CASSQVETREETQYF.